What follows are 18 T cell receptor beta chains derived from one specimen sequenced in a study of blood T cells in healthy people across ages. Using a J-beta primer mix together with a sample-barcoded 5' primer, a second PCR was run for about 7 to 12 cycles. TCRdb redid the calling of the 5' RACE reads with MiXCR, one entry per CDR3 protein. This table holds approximately 1.5 million distinct CDR3 sequences, about 31% found once. Sequences were obtained from blood. The receptors were sampled from a woman aged 25 to 39 in good health.

This clonotype was seen a single time. A much larger clonotype is one base distant, so this may be a read error. This rearrangement joins TRBV5-1 to TRBJ2-5, with TRBD1 matching 10 bases. The CDR3 has 15 amino acids. In germline, CDR1 is SGHRS, CDR2 YFSETQ. The CDR3 sequence: CTSSWGTGVRETQYF. In nucleotides, the CDR3 is TGCACCAGCAGCTGGGGGACAGGGGTACGGGAGACCCAGTACTTC.

This clonotype was recorded many times. The chain joins TRBV10-3 to TRBJ2-3; a weak D match, TRBD1 (5 bases). Trimming took off 0 bases at V and 3 bases at J, with 16 bases between the two ends. This CDR3 has 17 amino acids. The germline V gene encodes CDR1 ENHRY and CDR2 SYGVKD. This chain's CDR3 is CAISESIGAPRTDTQYF. The CDR3, as DNA: TGTGCCATCAGTGAGTCCATAGGGGCCCCTCGGACAGATACGCAGTATTTT.

In this sample, this clonotype turned up a few times. The V and J genes are TRBV7-9 and TRBJ1-5, with TRBD1 identical over 9 bases. The CDR3 totals 17 residues. In germline, CDR1 is SEHNR, CDR2 FQNEAQ (reference sequence). V was clipped by 2 bases and J by 5 bases; unmatched bases: 10. CDR3 DNA: TGTGCCAGCAGCTTACCGGACAGGGGAGGCGTCGATCAGCCCCAGCATTTT. Its protein is CASSLPDRGGVDQPQHF.

The chain combines TRBV4-2 with TRBJ2-1; 8 positions match TRBD2. V lost 0 bases to trimming and J lost 7 bases; unmatched junction nucleotides: 8. The CDR3 spans 16 residues. The V gene's germline CDR1 is LGHNA and CDR2 YNFKEQ. CDR3 sequence (DNA): TGTGCCAGCAGCCAAGAAGCGGGGACTAGTAGAAATGAGCAGTTCTTC. Amino acids: CASSQEAGTSRNEQFF.

This chain's CDR3 is CSARADSCQETQYF. The CDR3, as DNA: TGCAGTGCTAGAGCCGACTCGTGCCAAGAGACCCAGTACTTC. The chain uses TRBV20-1 and TRBJ2-5; D unclear. Germline CDR1 reads DFQATT; CDR2 reads SNEGSKA (reference sequence). CDR3 length equals 14 residues. Between the trimmed V and J ends, which lost 1 base and 1 base, there was a span of 10 bases.

This clonotype came up a few times. V is TRBV28 and J is TRBJ1-2; possible D gene TRBD1, 5 bases. The CDR3 sequence is 14 residues long. CDR1 is MDHEN and CDR2 is SYDVKM in the germline V gene. Between the trimmed V and J ends, which lost 5 bases and 6 bases, there was a span of 16 bases. The CDR3 reads CASSPLSGGDGYTF. The CDR3 DNA reads TGTGCCAGCAGTCCCTTGTCTGGAGGGGATGGCTACACCTTC.

This clonotype has a count of ten or more. A much larger clone lies one base from this, so it may be a read error. This rearrangement joins TRBV20-1 to TRBJ1-2; D is undetermined. From germline, CDR1 is DFQATT and CDR2 SNEGSKA (reference sequence). The CDR3 runs to 12 residues. This CDR3 is CRARELVYGYTF. Here the CDR3 DNA reads TGCAGGGCTAGAGAATTAGTCTATGGCTACACCTTC.

J is TRBJ2-1 and V is TRBV18, with 7 nucleotides matching TRBD2. After removal of 2 bases from V and 1 base from J, the junction contained 5 bases not matched to a gene. Germline V lookup: CDR1 KGHSH, CDR2 LQKENI. This CDR3 region has 16 residues. The CDR3 bases are TGTGCCAGCTCACCATCGAGCGGGGAATCCTACAATGAGCAGTTCTTC. Amino acid sequence: CASSPSSGESYNEQFF.

The rearrangement links TRBV5-5 to TRBJ2-4; TRBD1 might be the D (5 bases). Trimming pared 0 bases from V and 6 bases from J, leaving 10 bases between. Germline V gene sequence: CDR1 SGHKS, CDR2 YYEKEE (reference sequence). This CDR3 has 14 amino acids. CDR3 DNA sequence: TGTGCCAGCAGCTTGGGGGGCGTGGGAAACATTCAGTACTTC. This translates into CASSLGGVGNIQYF.

The chain uses TRBV27 and TRBJ2-7; D is uncertain. This CDR3 region has 14 residues. CDR1 MNHEY and CDR2 SMNVEV come from the germline V gene (reference sequence). Trimming stripped 6 bases from V and 6 bases from J, with 18 bases between. This chain's CDR3 is CASSLTWTTFEQYF. The CDR3 DNA reads as TGTGCCAGCAGCCTCACATGGACGACCTTCGAGCAGTACTTC.

This chain links TRBV7-9 with TRBJ1-2; a weak D match, TRBD1 (5 bases). The germline CDR1 and CDR2 sequences are SEHNR and FQNEAQ (reference sequence). The CDR3 runs to 16 residues. V was pared by 3 bases and J by 0 bases, with 14 bases between. The CDR3: CASSFVEGTSNYGYTF. CDR3 DNA: TGTGCCAGCAGCTTCGTAGAGGGGACCTCTAACTATGGCTACACCTTC.

This chain joins TRBV6-5 and TRBJ2-2, with 7 bases lining up with TRBD2. The ends lost 2 bases at V and 1 base at J; junction bases unmatched: 1. Germline V gene lookup returns CDR1 MNHEY and CDR2 SVGAGI. This CDR3 has 15 amino acids. The DNA for the CDR3 is TGTGCCAGCAGTTACGCGGGGGTGAACACCGGGGAGCTGTTTTTT. Translation gives CASSYAGVNTGELFF.

Only a few counts were recorded for this clonotype. The rearrangement uses TRBV7-2 and TRBJ1-4; D uncertain. Germline assignment: CDR1 SGHTA and CDR2 FQGNSA. This CDR3 is built from 15 residues. Trimming stripped 1 base from V and 4 bases from J, with 10 bases between. CDR3 DNA: TGTGCCAGCAGCTTAGGGCCTGGGAATAATGAAAAACTGTTTTTT. As protein: CASSLGPGNNEKLFF.

This clonotype was picked up a small number of times. The chain joins TRBV12-3 or TRBV12-4 to TRBJ2-1; TRBD1 matches at 8 bases. The CDR3 contains 19 residues. The junction had 16 bases not matched to a gene; V was cut back by 6 bases and J by 0 bases. CDR3 nucleotides: TGTGCCAGCAGAGAAGACAGGGGACCCGCGGAGTTCTCCTACAATGAGCAGTTCTTC. This translates into CASREDRGPAEFSYNEQFF.

This clonotype was picked up a small number of times. As DNA, the CDR3 is TGTGCCTGGAGATTAGGCAGACCGAACTATGGCTACACCTTC. Protein product: CAWRLGRPNYGYTF. This chain uses TRBV30 with TRBJ1-2; D ambiguous. The ends were cut back, 3 bases at V and 2 bases at J, with 13 bases in the middle. Looked up from germline, CDR1 is GTSNPN and CDR2 is SVGIG (reference sequence). The CDR3 runs to 14 residues. Full variable domain (remainder filled in from reference TRBV30 and TRBJ1-2): SQTIHQWPATLVQPVGSPLSLECTVEGTSNPNLYWYRQAAGRGLQLLFYSVGIGQISSEVPQNLSASRPQDRQFILSSKKLLLSDSGFYLCAWRLGRPNYGYTFGSGTRLTVV.

The chain is built from TRBV12-3 or TRBV12-4 and TRBJ1-3, with D possibly being TRBD1 (5 bases). CDR3 length equals 15 residues. V lost 6 bases and J lost 4, with 16 bases in between. For the CDR3, the DNA is TGTGCCAGCAGCCTCGCAGGGAGCCAGGGAAACACCATATATTTT. Protein: CASSLAGSQGNTIYF.

This chain connects TRBV18 to TRBJ1-2, with D maybe TRBD1 (6 bases). The CDR3 loop spans 13 amino acids. Germline CDR1 reads KGHSH; CDR2 reads LQKENI. V was clipped by 2 bases and J by 7 bases, with 11 bases between them. In DNA form, the CDR3 reads TGTGCCAGCTCACCAGCAGGGGAGGGTGGCTACACCTTC. This codes for CASSPAGEGGYTF.

Points on this clonotype: A read error may account for a junction end that differs from germline. This sequence joins TRBV7-3 and TRBJ1-2, with 8 nucleotides matching TRBD1. Per the germline V gene, CDR1 is SGHTA and CDR2 is FQGTGA. This CDR3 spans 15 amino acids. For the CDR3, the DNA is TGTGCCGGCAGCTTAACTGGGACAGGAACCTATGGCTACACCTTC. This encodes CAGSLTGTGTYGYTF.